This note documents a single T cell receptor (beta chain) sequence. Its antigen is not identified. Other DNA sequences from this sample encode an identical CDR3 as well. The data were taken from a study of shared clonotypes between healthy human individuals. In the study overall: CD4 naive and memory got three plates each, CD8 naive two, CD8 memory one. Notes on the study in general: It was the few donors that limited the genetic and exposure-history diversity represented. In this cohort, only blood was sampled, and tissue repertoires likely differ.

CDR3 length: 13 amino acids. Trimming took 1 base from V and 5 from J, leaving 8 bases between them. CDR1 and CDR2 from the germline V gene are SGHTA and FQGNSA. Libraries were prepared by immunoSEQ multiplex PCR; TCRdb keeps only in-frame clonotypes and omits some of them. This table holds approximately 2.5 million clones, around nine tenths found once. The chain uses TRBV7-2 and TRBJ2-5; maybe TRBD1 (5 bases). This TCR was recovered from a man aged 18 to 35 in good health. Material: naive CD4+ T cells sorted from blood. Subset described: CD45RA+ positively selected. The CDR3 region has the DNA TGTGCCAGCAGCTTAGAAAGGGGTGAGACCCAGTACTTC. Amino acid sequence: CASSLERGETQYF.